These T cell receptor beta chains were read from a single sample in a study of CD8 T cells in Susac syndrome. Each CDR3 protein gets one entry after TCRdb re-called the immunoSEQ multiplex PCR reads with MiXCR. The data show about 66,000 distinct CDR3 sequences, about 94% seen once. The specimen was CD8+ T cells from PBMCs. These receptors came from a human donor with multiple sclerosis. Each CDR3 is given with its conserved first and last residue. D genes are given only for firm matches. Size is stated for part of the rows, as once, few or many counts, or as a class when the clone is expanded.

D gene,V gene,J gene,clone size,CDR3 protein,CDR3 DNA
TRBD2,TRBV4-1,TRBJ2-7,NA,CASSQDGTSGEQYF,TGCGCCAGCAGCCAAGATGGGACTAGCGGAGAGCAGTACTTC
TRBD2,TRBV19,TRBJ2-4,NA,CASSLSGSGQNIQYF,TGTGCCAGTAGTCTGAGCGGGAGTGGGCAAAACATTCAGTACTTC
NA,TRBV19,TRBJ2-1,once,CAPTTGNNEQFF,TGTGCCCCTACCACGGGGAACAATGAGCAGTTCTTC
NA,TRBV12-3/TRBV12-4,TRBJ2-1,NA,CASSSNSDEQFF,TGTGCCAGCAGTTCTAATTCCGATGAGCAGTTCTTC
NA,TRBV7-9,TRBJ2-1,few,CASSPRASQGNEQFF,TGTGCCAGCAGCCCGCGGGCCTCCCAGGGCAATGAGCAGTTCTTC
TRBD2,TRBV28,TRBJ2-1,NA,CASSFRGRADNEQFF,TGTGCCAGCAGTTTCCGCGGGAGGGCCGACAATGAGCAGTTCTTC
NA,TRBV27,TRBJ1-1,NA,CASSLSGTGSEAFF,TGTGCCAGCAGTTTATCGGGAACAGGGAGTGAAGCTTTCTTT
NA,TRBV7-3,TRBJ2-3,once,CASSSMGGGSTDTQYF,TGTGCCAGCAGCTCCATGGGTGGAGGGTCCACAGATACGCAGTATTTT
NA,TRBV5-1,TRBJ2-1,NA,CASSFGRYSYNEQFF,TGCGCCAGCAGCTTCGGCAGATACTCCTACAATGAGCAGTTCTTC
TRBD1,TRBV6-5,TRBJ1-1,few,CASSLSPGGLNTEAFF,TGTGCCAGCAGTTTGTCACCAGGGGGGTTGAACACTGAAGCTTTCTTT
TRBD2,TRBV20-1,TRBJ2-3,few,CSARDSRLAGYTDTQYF,TGCAGTGCTAGAGATTCTCGACTAGCGGGGTACACAGATACGCAGTATTTT
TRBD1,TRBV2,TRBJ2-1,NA,CASRAGTGAPSSYNEQFF,TGTGCCAGCAGAGCTGGGACAGGGGCTCCTAGCTCCTACAATGAGCAGTTCTTC
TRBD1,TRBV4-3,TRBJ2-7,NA,CASSPSSTGLRYEQYF,TGCGCCAGCAGCCCCTCCTCGACAGGGTTGAGATACGAGCAGTACTTC
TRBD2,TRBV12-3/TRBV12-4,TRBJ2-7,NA,CASSGGPGGPYEQYF,TGTGCCAGCAGTGGGGGACCGGGAGGGCCCTACGAGCAGTACTTC
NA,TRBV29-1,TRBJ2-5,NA,CSDPTGRETQYF,TGCAGCGATCCCACAGGGAGAGAGACCCAGTACTTC
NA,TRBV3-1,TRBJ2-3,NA,CASSQDSDDTQYF,TGTGCCAGCAGCCAAGATTCCGATGATACGCAGTATTTT
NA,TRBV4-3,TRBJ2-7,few,CASSQESDIISYEQYF,TGCGCCAGCAGCCAAGAGTCGGACATTATTTCCTACGAGCAGTACTTC
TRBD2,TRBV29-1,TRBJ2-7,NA,CSVEESASGTPYEQYF,TGCAGCGTTGAAGAGTCGGCTAGCGGGACCCCCTACGAGCAGTACTTC
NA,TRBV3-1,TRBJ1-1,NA,CASSPWRQVNTEAFF,TGTGCCAGCAGCCCTTGGCGACAGGTGAACACTGAAGCTTTCTTT
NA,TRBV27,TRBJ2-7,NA,CASSQGGEQYF,TGTGCCAGCAGTCAGGGAGGCGAGCAGTACTTC
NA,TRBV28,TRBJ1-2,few,CASSLGSYGYTF,TGTGCCAGCAGTTTAGGCAGCTATGGCTACACCTTC
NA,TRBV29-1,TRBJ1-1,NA,CSYCPGLGTNTEAFF,TGCAGCTACTGCCCAGGGCTTGGGACGAACACTGAAGCTTTCTTT
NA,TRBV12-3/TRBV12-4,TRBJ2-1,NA,CASRTGSQANEQFF,TGTGCCAGCAGAACAGGGTCACAGGCCAATGAGCAGTTCTTC
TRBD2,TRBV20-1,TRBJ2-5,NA,CSANPGLAGEYQETQYF,TGCAGTGCTAACCCGGGACTAGCGGGAGAGTACCAAGAGACCCAGTACTTC
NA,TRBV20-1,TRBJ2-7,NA,CSARDLWSGNRDYEQYF,TGCAGTGCTAGAGATCTATGGAGCGGGAACAGGGACTACGAGCAGTACTTC
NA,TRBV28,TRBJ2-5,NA,CASSLLWQQETQYF,TGTGCCAGCAGTTTACTATGGCAGCAAGAGACCCAGTACTTC
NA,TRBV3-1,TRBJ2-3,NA,CASSQVWESSTDTQYF,TGTGCCAGCAGCCAAGTTTGGGAATCTAGCACAGATACGCAGTATTTT
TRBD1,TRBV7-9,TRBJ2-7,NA,CASSLHLGQGFYEQYF,TGTGCCAGCAGCTTACATTTGGGACAGGGGTTCTACGAGCAGTACTTC
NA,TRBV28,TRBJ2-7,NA,CASKGGMGTVDEQYF,TGTGCCAGCAAAGGGGGGATGGGGACGGTCGACGAGCAGTACTTC
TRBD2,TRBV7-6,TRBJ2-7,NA,CASSPASGGDYEQYF,TGTGCCAGCAGCCCAGCTAGCGGGGGAGACTACGAGCAGTACTTC
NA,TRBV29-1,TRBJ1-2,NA,CSVNSGWVYGYTF,TGCAGCGTTAACTCTGGGTGGGTCTATGGCTACACCTTC
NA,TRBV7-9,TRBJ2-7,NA,CASSHPGLDNSYEQYF,TGTGCCAGCAGCCACCCCGGTCTGGACAATTCCTACGAGCAGTACTTC
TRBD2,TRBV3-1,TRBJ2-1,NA,CASSLGTSGKYSYNEQFF,TGTGCCAGCAGCCTCGGGACTAGCGGAAAGTACTCCTACAATGAGCAGTTCTTC
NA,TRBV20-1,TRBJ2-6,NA,CSASDGWAGANVLTF,TGCAGTGCTAGTGACGGCTGGGCCGGGGCCAACGTCCTGACTTTC
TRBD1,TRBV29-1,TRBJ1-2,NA,CSVEEQGAGYGYTF,TGCAGCGTTGAGGAACAGGGGGCAGGCTATGGCTACACCTTC
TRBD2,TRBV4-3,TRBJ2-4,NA,CASSQGGGDF,TGCGCCAGCAGCCAAGGCGGGGGGGACTTC
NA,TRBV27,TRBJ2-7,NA,CASSPPYEQYF,TGTGCCAGCAGTCCCCCCTACGAGCAGTACTTC
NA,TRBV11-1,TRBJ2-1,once,CASSLSMGKLYLEQFF,TGTGCCAGCAGCCTCTCCATGGGGAAGTTGTATCTTGAGCAGTTCTTC
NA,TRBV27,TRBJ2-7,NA,CASGVTSYEQYF,TGTGCCAGCGGGGTCACTTCGTACGAGCAGTACTTC
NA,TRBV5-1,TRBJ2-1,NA,CASIMGIEQFF,TGCGCCAGCATTATGGGTATTGAGCAGTTCTTC